This is a list of T cell receptor beta chains from one sample in a study of identical twins. Via MiXCR, TCRdb re-called the 5' RACE reads, giving one row per CDR3 protein. The data show a few hundred thousand distinct CDR3 sequences, about 8.3% seen once. The same data also contributed to another study, on yellow fever vaccine responses in identical twins.

Sequences were obtained from CD8+ T cells sorted from blood. The receptors derive from a young woman in good health. CDR3s include the opening cysteine and the closing phenylalanine or tryptophan. A D gene is named only where the DNA matches it firmly. A clone size is listed for some rows: how often the clone was seen (once, few, many), or a class if it is expanded.

v_gene	j_gene	d_gene	len	abundance	CDR3aa	CDR3nt
TRBV15	TRBJ2-7	TRBD2	16	.	CATSPRGGASSYEQYF	TGTGCCACCAGCCCCCGGGGGGGGGCAAGCTCCTACGAGCAGTACTTC
TRBV29-1	TRBJ2-7	.	15	.	CSVAGGRVATYEQYF	TGCAGCGTGGCCGGTGGCAGGGTGGCCACCTACGAGCAGTACTTC
TRBV9	TRBJ2-7	TRBD2	14	many	CASSVGLGEYEQYF	TGTGCCAGCAGCGTGGGACTAGGGGAGTACGAGCAGTACTTC
TRBV7-9	TRBJ1-2	.	13	few	CASSSGLNYGYTF	TGTGCCAGCAGCTCCGGACTTAACTATGGCTACACCTTC
TRBV20-1	TRBJ2-3	TRBD2	15	large	CSARESGRIADTQYF	TGCAGTGCTAGAGAAAGCGGGAGGATTGCAGATACGCAGTATTTT
TRBV7-2	TRBJ1-5	.	16	.	CASSLAWQGHNQPQHF	TGTGCCAGCAGCTTAGCGTGGCAGGGACACAATCAGCCCCAGCATTTT
TRBV6-2/TRBV6-3	TRBJ2-3	TRBD2	18	few	CASSYDTSGGNSTDTQYF	TGTGCCAGCAGTTACGATACTAGCGGAGGGAACAGCACAGATACGCAGTATTTT
TRBV7-8	TRBJ2-3	.	12	.	CASSSQTDTQYF	TGTGCCAGCAGCTCCCAAACAGATACGCAGTATTTT
TRBV12-3/TRBV12-4	TRBJ2-7	.	15	many	CASSPSPGQPYEQYF	TGTGCCAGCAGTCCGTCACCGGGACAACCTTACGAGCAGTACTTC
TRBV7-9	TRBJ2-1	TRBD2	14	few	CASSGTSGYNEQFF	TGTGCCAGCAGCGGGACTAGCGGCTACAATGAGCAGTTCTTC
TRBV27	TRBJ2-7	.	11	.	CASQQSSEQYF	TGTGCCAGCCAACAGAGTAGCGAGCAGTACTTC
TRBV5-1	TRBJ2-6	TRBD1	16	few	CASRADRGPGANVLTF	TGCGCCAGCAGGGCGGACAGGGGGCCTGGGGCCAACGTCCTGACTTTC
TRBV6-5	TRBJ1-2	TRBD1	13	few	CASSYQGANGYTF	TGTGCCAGCAGTTACCAGGGGGCGAATGGCTACACCTTC
TRBV27	TRBJ2-7	.	18	few	CASSFFGQGGVIGYEQYF	.
TRBV7-9	TRBJ2-3	.	14	many	CASSLGQTTDTQYF	TGTGCCAGCAGCCTGGGACAAACGACAGATACGCAGTATTTT
TRBV30	TRBJ2-3	TRBD2	16	.	CACPSLSGGRTDTQYF	TGTGCCTGCCCATCCCTTAGCGGGGGGCGCACAGATACGCAGTATTTT
TRBV7-9	TRBJ2-7	TRBD2	14	many	CASSPREGPREQYF	TGTGCCAGCAGCCCCCGGGAGGGCCCAAGAGAGCAGTACTTC
TRBV29-1	TRBJ1-1	.	14	.	CSVEGRPQNTEAFF	TGCAGCGTTGAAGGAAGGCCCCAGAACACTGAAGCTTTCTTT